The 17 T cell receptor beta chains reported below all come from one sample, sequenced in a study of monozygotic twins with inflammatory bowel disease. Following a re-call of the 5' RACE reads, TCRdb has one entry per CDR3 protein and lacks DNA. The listing records 140,000 to 150,000 distinct CDR3 sequences. The sequenced material came from blood. The receptor set was obtained from a human donor with ulcerative colitis or Crohn's disease, or a healthy co-twin of an affected twin (not recorded which).

The chain has TRBV20-1 and TRBJ1-1. The CDR3 has 14 amino acids. Germline V lookup: CDR1 DFQATT, CDR2 SNEGSKA (reference sequence). This CDR3 is CSARMGFPDTEAFF.

The chain couples TRBV4-3 to TRBJ1-4. CDR3 length: 16 residues. Germline lookup yields CDR1 LGHNA and CDR2 YSLEER. The CDR3 reads CASSQDLLTTNEKLFF.

The V and J genes are TRBV5-1 and TRBJ1-3; as DNA is missing, the TRBD1 call by TCRdb cannot be tested. This CDR3 comprises 18 residues. Germline CDR1 is SGHRS and CDR2 is YFSETQ. The CDR3 protein is CASSGYGTGLASGNTIYF.

The rearrangement joins TRBV11-2 to TRBJ2-6; TCRdb's D call, TRBD1, is unchecked because there is no DNA. Germline values: CDR1 SGHAT, CDR2 FQNNGV. This CDR3 region has 20 residues. The CDR3 sequence: CASSLQGNHQFGSGANVLTF.

The rearrangement joins TRBV28 to TRBJ2-1; the TCRdb call, TRBD1, lacks DNA for checking. Per germline, CDR1 MDHEN and CDR2 SYDVKM. The CDR3 runs to 13 residues. The CDR3 region is CASSSGQGRERFF.

The chain couples TRBV20-1 to TRBJ2-7; no DNA is available, so the TRBD1 call from TCRdb remains unchecked. CDR1 and CDR2 from the germline V gene are DFQATT and SNEGSKA (reference sequence). The CDR3 spans 12 residues. The CDR3 reads CSASEGTDEQYF.

The chain is built from TRBV19 and TRBJ2-1; TCRdb returns TRBD1, unconfirmable since there is no DNA. The CDR3 extends over 15 amino acids. Per the germline V gene, CDR1 is LNHDA and CDR2 is SQIVND (reference sequence). The chain's CDR3 is CASARDRGTHNEQFF.

The chain couples TRBV28 to TRBJ1-2. Germline V gene lookup returns CDR1 MDHEN and CDR2 SYDVKM. The CDR3 contains 12 residues. The CDR3: CASSLWRYGYTF.

The chain has TRBV9 and TRBJ2-7; TCRdb reports TRBD1, a call that lacks DNA to check it against. Germline V lookup: CDR1 SGDLS, CDR2 YYNGEE. The CDR3 extends over 16 amino acids. The CDR3 reads CASSVATGGGFYEQYF. The whole variable domain, remainder taken from reference TRBV9 and TRBJ2-7, is DSGVTQTPKHLITATGQRVTLRCSPRSGDLSVYWYQQSLDQGLQFLIQYYNGEERAKGNILERFSAQQFPDLHSELNLSSLELGDSALYFCASSVATGGGFYEQYFGPGTRLTVT.

This rearrangement joins TRBV7-8 to TRBJ1-5. The CDR3 spans 15 residues. From germline, CDR1 is SGHVS and CDR2 FQNEAQ. The CDR3 loop is CASSLGRLSNQPQHF. Full variable domain (outside the CDR3, taken from reference TRBV7-8 and TRBJ1-5): GAGVSQSPRYKVAKRGQDVALRCDPISGHVSLFWYQQALGQGPEFLTYFQNEAQLDKSGLPSDRFFAERPEGSVSTLKIQRTQQEDSAVYLCASSLGRLSNQPQHFGDGTRLSIL.

V gene TRBV5-1 combines with J gene TRBJ2-7; with no DNA, the TCRdb D assignment of TRBD1 cannot be verified. The germline V gene has CDR1 SGHRS and CDR2 YFSETQ. This CDR3 contains 13 residues. This chain's CDR3 is CASSPPGVYEQYF.

The V and J genes are TRBV5-1 and TRBJ2-1; TCRdb names TRBD2, which stays unverified in the absence of DNA. This CDR3 is built from 16 residues. Germline lookup yields CDR1 SGHRS and CDR2 YFSETQ. The CDR3 sequence is CASRQTGTSGTGEQFF.

This sequence joins TRBV5-5 and TRBJ2-3; TCRdb proposes TRBD1, but this gene call is untestable without DNA. Looked up from germline, CDR1 is SGHKS and CDR2 is YYEKEE (reference sequence). The CDR3 runs 15 residues. The CDR3 sequence is CASSLNQGATDTHYF.

This chain connects TRBV20-1 to TRBJ2-1. Germline V gene data show CDR1 as DFQATT and CDR2 as SNEGSKA (reference sequence). The CDR3 contains 12 residues. This CDR3 is CSAPYGDNEQFF.

The rearrangement joins TRBV6-2 or TRBV6-3 to TRBJ1-4. Looked up from germline, CDR1 is MNHEY and CDR2 is SVGEGT. The CDR3 covers 16 residues. The CDR3 protein is CASSYFAGTTNEKLFF.

J is TRBJ1-5 and V is TRBV7-3; TCRdb outputs TRBD1, but without DNA this stays unchecked. Germline V gene sequence: CDR1 SGHTA, CDR2 FQGTGA. This CDR3 is built from 15 residues. CDR3 protein: CASSLGGQGGQPQHF.

This chain links TRBV7-9 with TRBJ1-1; TCRdb returns TRBD1, unconfirmable since there is no DNA. The CDR3 runs to 15 residues. The germline CDR1 and CDR2 sequences are SEHNR and FQNEAQ (reference sequence). The CDR3 reads CASPKEDRLHTEAFF.